This T cell receptor (beta chain) emerged from a study of cytomegalovirus exposure and HLA in healthy donors. General study results and limits: Under in vitro conditions, a few CMV-associated chains were confirmed as specific for CMV antigens. A later analysis linked a missense variant in DCLRE1C to the trimming of TCR beta V and J genes. There was a cluster of highly shared sequence variants that was likely a sequencing artifact. A later analysis showed TCR association rates differing by HLA locus, peaking at DRB1 and lowest at HLA-C.

On this clone: Antigen specificity is unknown.

The CDR3 spans 17 residues. With V trimmed by 3 bases and J by 4 bases, 9 bases remained unmatched. Germline V gene lookup returns CDR1 SGHTA and CDR2 FQGNSA. Vbeta (60) and Jbeta (13) primers were used in the PCR. Produced via immunoSEQ multiplex PCR; TCRdb's table is partial and in-frame only. The profile shows roughly 45,000 clones, approximately 77% of them singletons. The chain couples TRBV7-2 to TRBJ2-5; TRBD1 aligns across 12 bases. This TCR derives from a man younger than 45 in good health and CMV-seronegative. Source material: PBMCs. CDR3 nucleotides: TGTGCCAGCAGCTTTACTAATAGGGACAGGGGGCGAGAGACCCAGTACTTC. It codes for CASSFTNRDRGRETQYF.